Here is one TCR beta chain with its context. This sample was taken from a study of blood T cell repertoires in COVID-19. The germline V and J ends were trimmed by 0 bases and 2 bases, with 6 bases remaining between them. The germline V gene encodes CDR1 SGHDT and CDR2 YYEEEE. The CDR3 extends over 14 amino acids. Profiling relied on immunoSEQ multiplex PCR, and the TCRdb table lists in-frame clones only, not all of them. The sample shows about 130,000 clones, over 60% of them seen only once. Sequenced: peripheral blood. The TCR was taken from a man aged 35 to 55 with active or convalescent COVID-19. The chain has TRBV5-6 and TRBJ1-3; D unclear. The CDR3 DNA is TGTGCCAGCAGCTTGGGACACGCTGGAAACACCATATATTTT. It yields the protein CASSLGHAGNTIYF.